This TCR beta chain was sequenced during a study of T-cell memory formation after mild COVID-19. This clonotype has only a few counts. Germline CDR1 is MDHEN and CDR2 is SYDVKM. Trimming took off 8 bases at V and 2 bases at J, with 9 bases between the two ends. This CDR3 has 12 amino acids. TCRdb fed the 5' RACE reads into MiXCR, producing one record per CDR3 protein. The sample holds around 130,000 distinct CDR3 sequences; less than 6.5% are singletons and the top ten take roughly 2%. The sample taken for sequencing was PBMCs or a T cell subset sorted from them (not recorded which). The TCR sequence derives from an adult woman who had mild COVID-19 (a few samples of this study predate the infection). Cell type and time point are not known. V and J are TRBV28 and TRBJ1-2, with D unresolved. The CDR3 loop is CASFGGNYGYTF. As DNA, the CDR3 is TGTGCCAGCTTCGGAGGGAACTATGGCTACACCTTC.